Listed below are T cell receptor beta chains from one sample, sequenced in a study of CD8 T cells in ankylosing spondylitis. From the 5' RACE reads, TCRdb called clonotypes with MiXCR, one entry per CDR3 protein. Here the sample spans about 42,000 distinct CDR3 sequences, 2.7% being singletons. Input material: blood, either unsorted or a sorted T cell fraction (not recorded which). The receptor source for this set is a male donor with ankylosing spondylitis or in good health (not recorded which). Both conserved end residues are part of each CDR3. Where a row states a size, it is once, few, many or the class of an expanded clone; other rows omit it.

v_gene	abundance	j_gene	CDR3aa
TRBV9	many	TRBJ2-3	CASSLRGPSGGTDTQYF
TRBV9	many	TRBJ2-2	CASSVAPTNTGELFF
TRBV9	many	TRBJ2-1	CASSASGAEQFF
TRBV9	.	TRBJ2-1	CASSEAGGRYNEQFF
TRBV9	many	TRBJ2-3	CASSPASGRGTDTQYF
TRBV9	many	TRBJ2-1	CASSVVTGMTGMNEQFF
TRBV9	many	TRBJ2-2	CASSQRGGANTGELFF
TRBV9	many	TRBJ2-7	CASSVQLAGDAQYF
TRBV9	.	TRBJ1-6	CASSSEPYNSPLHF
TRBV9	many	TRBJ2-3	CASSLGLAGAGDTQYF
TRBV9	many	TRBJ2-3	CASSTLAGGRTDTQYF
TRBV9	many	TRBJ2-2	CASSGSGLAANTGELFF
TRBV9	few	TRBJ2-3	CASSVDQLGGDTQYF
TRBV9	many	TRBJ2-2	CASSSYTGYTGELFF
TRBV9	many	TRBJ2-6	CASSLQGAGANVLTF
TRBV9	many	TRBJ2-3	CASSVAGTASTDTQYF
TRBV9	many	TRBJ2-7	CASSVRGSSGIRESEQYF
TRBV9	many	TRBJ2-1	CASSDNLGPSYNEQFF
TRBV9	many	TRBJ2-5	CASSVREREETQYF
TRBV9	many	TRBJ2-7	CASSAPGGPHEQYF
TRBV9	many	TRBJ2-7	CASSVAVGSSYEQYF
TRBV9	many	TRBJ2-7	CASSVDGTGDREQYF
TRBV9	many	TRBJ1-1	CASSVTGEDTEAFF
TRBV9	many	TRBJ2-7	CASSVAGLAGYEQYF
TRBV9	many	TRBJ2-7	CASSVGLHSYEQYF
TRBV9	many	TRBJ1-2	CASSETTAGYGYTF
TRBV9	many	TRBJ1-1	CASSGISARGNTEAFF
TRBV9	many	TRBJ2-1	CASSVGLVDNEQFF
TRBV9	many	TRBJ2-5	CASSVGTSGKRGTQYF